This TCR beta chain was documented in a study of technical replicates of blood from a few donors. The V end was cut by 0 bases, the J end by 5 bases, with 7 bases between. CDR3 length: 12 residues. In germline, CDR1 is GTSNPN, CDR2 SVGIG (reference sequence). Generated by immunoSEQ multiplex PCR, the TCRdb table keeps only in-frame clones and is missing some. The sample consists of about 78,000 clones, just under 95% of them appearing once. Sequences were obtained from T cells isolated from PBMCs. The clonotype comes from a human donor in good health. This chain links TRBV30 with TRBJ2-5, with D perhaps matching TRBD2 (6 bases). The CDR3 DNA follows: TGTGCCTGGAGTGTAGGAGGGGAGACCCAGTACTTC. Its protein is CAWSVGGETQYF.